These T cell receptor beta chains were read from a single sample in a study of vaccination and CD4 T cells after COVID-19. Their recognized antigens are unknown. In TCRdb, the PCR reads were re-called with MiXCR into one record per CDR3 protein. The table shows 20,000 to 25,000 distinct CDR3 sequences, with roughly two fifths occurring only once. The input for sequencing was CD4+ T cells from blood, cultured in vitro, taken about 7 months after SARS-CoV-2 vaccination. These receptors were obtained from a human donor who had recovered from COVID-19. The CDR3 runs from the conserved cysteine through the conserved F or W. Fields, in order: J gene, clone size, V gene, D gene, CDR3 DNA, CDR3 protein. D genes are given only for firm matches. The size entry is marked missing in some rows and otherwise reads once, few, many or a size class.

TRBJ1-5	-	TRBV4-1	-	TGCGCCAGCAGCCAAGATCGCCAGGATCAGCCCCAGCATTTT	CASSQDRQDQPQHF
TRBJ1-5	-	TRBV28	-	TGTGCCAGCAGTTTCAGCAATCAGCCCCAGCATTTT	CASSFSNQPQHF
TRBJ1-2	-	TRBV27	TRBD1	TGTGCCAGCAGCGGACAGGGCTATGGCTACACCTTC	CASSGQGYGYTF
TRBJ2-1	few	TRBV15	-	TGTGCCACCAGCAGAGGGTCGAGAGGGAGTGAGCAGTTCTTC	CATSRGSRGSEQFF
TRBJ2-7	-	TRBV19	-	TGTGCCAGTAGTATGGTGGTCGGGACATACGAGCAGTACTTC	CASSMVVGTYEQYF
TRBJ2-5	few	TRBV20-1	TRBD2	TGCAGTGCAGAAAGTGCGGGAGTAACAAAGACCCAGTACTTC	CSAESAGVTKTQYF
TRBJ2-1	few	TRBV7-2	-	TGTGCCAGCAGCTTCCGTGGGGCCCACAATGAGCAGTTCTTC	CASSFRGAHNEQFF
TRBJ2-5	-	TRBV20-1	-	TGCAGTGCTAGAGAAGGAGAGAAGACCCAGTACTTC	CSAREGEKTQYF
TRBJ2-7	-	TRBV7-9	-	TGTGCCAGCAGCCCCCCCCTCTCGCGGAGCTCCTACGAGCAGTACTTC	CASSPPLSRSSYEQYF
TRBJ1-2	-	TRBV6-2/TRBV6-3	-	TGTGCCAGCAGTTACGAGGGACTTCTTCACTATGGCTACACCTTC	CASSYEGLLHYGYTF
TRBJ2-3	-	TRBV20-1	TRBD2	TGCAGTGCTAGAGATCAAGAACTAGCGGGAGTGGATACGCAGTATTTT	CSARDQELAGVDTQYF
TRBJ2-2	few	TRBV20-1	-	TGCAGTGCTAGAGACCCCGGGACGGAAAACACCGGGGAGCTGTTTTTT	CSARDPGTENTGELFF
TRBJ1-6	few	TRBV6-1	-	TGTGCCAGCAGTACCCCCGGAGGGTCACCCCTCCACTTT	CASSTPGGSPLHF
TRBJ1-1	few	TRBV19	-	TGTGCCAGTAGTATGATTGGGATTGTGGACACTGAAGCTTTCTTT	CASSMIGIVDTEAFF
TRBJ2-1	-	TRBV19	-	TGTGCCAGTATTCACTCCCGCGGAGTCTCCTACAATGAGCAGTTCTTC	CASIHSRGVSYNEQFF
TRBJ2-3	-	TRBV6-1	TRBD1	TGTGCCAGCGGGACAGGGACGGATACGCAGTATTTT	CASGTGTDTQYF
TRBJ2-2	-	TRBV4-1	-	TGCGCCAGCAGCCAAGTTGGACGGAAAGCGAACACCGGGGAGCTGTTTTTT	CASSQVGRKANTGELFF
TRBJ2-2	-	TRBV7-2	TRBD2	TGTGCCAGCAGCTTCTGGACTAGCGGGAGGGCCCGTGGCGGGGAGCTGTTTTTT	CASSFWTSGRARGGELFF
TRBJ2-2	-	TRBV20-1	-	TGCAGTGCTACGCAGACGAACACCGGGGAGCTGTTTTTT	CSATQTNTGELFF
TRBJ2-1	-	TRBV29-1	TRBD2	TGCAGCACGAGTCGACTAGCGGTTAATGAGCAGTTCTTC	CSTSRLAVNEQFF
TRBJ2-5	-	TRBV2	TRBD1	TGTGCCAGCGGGTCGGGACAGATACAAGAGACCCAGTACTTC	CASGSGQIQETQYF
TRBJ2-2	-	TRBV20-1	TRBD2	TGCAGTGCTAGAGATATTCGGGGGGGCGGCACCGGGGAGCTGTTTTTT	CSARDIRGGGTGELFF
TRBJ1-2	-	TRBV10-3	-	TGTGCCATCAGTGATTCAGGGAAAGGAACTAGCGGCTACACCTTC	CAISDSGKGTSGYTF
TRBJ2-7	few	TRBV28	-	TGTGCCAGCAGTTTAGCGGGAACATACGAGCAGTACTTC	CASSLAGTYEQYF
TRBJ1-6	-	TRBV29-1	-	TGCAGCGTTGCCCGGGACTATAATTCACCCCTCCACTTT	CSVARDYNSPLHF
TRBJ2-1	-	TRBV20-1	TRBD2	TGCAGTGCTAGAAACTCCATGGGACTAGAAATCCGAGAGCAGTTCTTC	CSARNSMGLEIREQFF
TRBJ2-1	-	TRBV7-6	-	TGTGCCAGCAGCCCCGGGATTGGGGTGCAGTTCTTC	CASSPGIGVQFF
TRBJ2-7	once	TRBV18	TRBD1	TGTGCCAGCTCACCCACCGGGGTGCGTAGGGGGCCTCACTCCTACGAGCAGTACTTC	CASSPTGVRRGPHSYEQYF